This TCR beta chain derives from a study of Ad26.COV2.S vaccination and SARS-CoV-2 variants. Comment on this clone: The antigen is undetermined.

The CDR3 runs 15 residues. Germline-derived CDR1 and CDR2 are MDHEN and SYDVKM. The V and J ends lost 2 bases and 4 bases, in that order; junction bases with no gene match: 3. Sequencing was performed with immunoSEQ multiplex PCR; in TCRdb, only in-frame clones are kept and a portion is missing. The table lists 200,000 to 250,000 clones, around nine tenths of them singletons. Treatment given: some 20 received Ad26.COV2.S at low or high dose, single or two shots; about 5 received placebo; per-sample allocation not given. Day 63 after the first vaccine or placebo injection was the time point for sampling. General study findings and limits: Vaccine recipients and placebo recipients showed similar non-spike TCR breadth.

The starting material was peripheral blood, obtained in a trial of Ad26.COV2.S vaccine versus placebo. This receptor was obtained from a person aged 18-60 years who received the Ad26.COV2.S COVID-19 vaccine or a placebo. The chain is built from TRBV28 and TRBJ1-5; TRBD1 aligns across 9 bases. CDR3 bases: TGTGCCAGCAGTTTAGCGGACAGGGGAAATCAGCCCCAGCATTTT. This codes for CASSLADRGNQPQHF.